Listed below are T cell receptor beta chains from one sample, sequenced in a study of PD-1 blockade in classical Hodgkin lymphoma. TCRdb keeps only in-frame clones here, not all; method: immunoSEQ multiplex PCR. Altogether nearly 25,000 clones are present, approximately 80% being singletons, with the ten largest covering around 6.5%. Sample: peripheral blood mononuclear cells (PBMCs), taken at baseline. All receptors come from a human donor with classical Hodgkin lymphoma. The CDR3 runs from the conserved cysteine through the conserved F or W. D genes are given only for firm matches. Only some rows state a clone size, as once, few, many or a class for expanded clones.

TRBV21-1	TRBJ2-1	few	-	CASRGDVPIFAFF	TGTGCCAGCAGGGGGGACGTACCTATTTTTGCGTTCTTC
TRBV19	TRBJ2-7	-	-	CASSIPLRRSSYEQYF	TGTGCCAGTAGTATACCCCTCCGCAGGTCTTCCTACGAGCAGTACTTC
TRBV28	TRBJ2-7	-	TRBD1	CASIPGTGIHEQYF	TGTGCCAGCATCCCGGGGACAGGGATCCACGAGCAGTACTTC
TRBV5-1	TRBJ2-7	once	TRBD2	CASSQDGLAGTKYEQYF	TGCGCCAGCAGCCAGGATGGTCTAGCGGGGACCAAATACGAGCAGTACTTC
TRBV19	TRBJ2-1	-	-	CASSILAGEGYNEQFF	TGTGCCAGTAGTATCCTAGCCGGAGAAGGTTACAATGAGCAGTTCTTC
TRBV4-3	TRBJ1-2	-	-	CASSPGTADYGYTF	TGCGCCAGCAGCCCGGGGACGGCAGACTATGGCTACACCTTC
TRBV4-3	TRBJ2-3	-	-	CASSQESFSTDTQYF	TGCGCCAGCAGCCAAGAGAGTTTTAGCACAGATACGCAGTATTTT
TRBV30	TRBJ2-7	-	-	CAWGRLLEQYF	TGTGCCTGGGGGCGACTACTCGAGCAGTACTTC
TRBV6-4	TRBJ2-2	-	TRBD2	CASNGGGDTGELFF	TGTGCCAGCAACGGCGGGGGGGACACCGGGGAGCTGTTTTTT
TRBV9	TRBJ1-1	-	-	CASSPAGMNTEAFF	TGTGCCAGCAGCCCGGCAGGGATGAACACTGAAGCTTTCTTT
TRBV6-5	TRBJ2-7	once	-	CASSFIDGAYEQYF	TGTGCCAGCAGTTTCATCGACGGGGCCTACGAGCAGTACTTC
TRBV5-4	TRBJ1-2	-	-	CASSLDSGSTRPYGYTF	TGTGCCAGCAGCTTGGACAGTGGCAGTACGAGGCCTTATGGCTACACCTTC
TRBV7-9	TRBJ2-3	-	-	CASSLAFRGANTDTQYF	TGTGCCAGCAGCTTAGCTTTTCGGGGGGCCAACACAGATACGCAGTATTTT
TRBV18	TRBJ1-2	few	TRBD1	CASSPDRVYGYTF	TGTGCCAGCTCACCGGACAGGGTCTATGGCTACACCTTC
TRBV2	TRBJ2-7	once	-	CASRQERGSYEQYF	TGTGCCAGCAGGCAGGAAAGAGGCTCCTACGAGCAGTACTTC
TRBV4-2	TRBJ2-1	once	TRBD2	CASSLSGGGDEQFF	TGTGCCAGCAGCCTATCAGGCGGGGGGGATGAGCAGTTCTTC
TRBV4-1	TRBJ1-2	-	TRBD1	CASSQVGQEPNF	TGCGCCAGCAGCCAAGTCGGACAGGAACCCAACTTC
TRBV10-3	TRBJ1-3	-	-	CAIYPSSGNTIYF	TGTGCCATCTATCCCTCCTCTGGAAACACCATATATTTT
TRBV5-6	TRBJ2-1	-	-	CASSSEGAAEYNEQFF	TGTGCCAGCAGCTCGGAGGGGGCAGCAGAATACAATGAGCAGTTCTTC
TRBV28	TRBJ1-4	few	-	CASSFRENEKLFF	TGTGCCAGCAGTTTCCGGGAGAATGAAAAACTGTTTTTT
TRBV19	TRBJ2-3	-	-	CASSGYPTLTDTQYF	TGTGCCAGTAGCGGTTATCCGACTTTAACAGATACGCAGTATTTT
TRBV7-2	TRBJ2-5	-	-	CASSLQGTYQETQYF	TGTGCCAGCAGCTTACAGGGGACGTACCAAGAGACCCAGTACTTC
TRBV10-3	TRBJ2-1	-	-	CAISEGPVYNEQFF	TGTGCCATCAGTGAAGGTCCGGTGTACAATGAGCAGTTCTTC
TRBV27	TRBJ1-4	few	TRBD1	CASSFQQGATNEKLFF	TGTGCCAGCAGTTTCCAACAGGGGGCAACTAATGAAAAACTGTTTTTT
TRBV5-1	TRBJ2-5	-	TRBD2	CASSRGTSGVPYQETQYF	TGCGCCAGCAGCCGGGGGACTAGCGGGGTCCCTTACCAAGAGACCCAGTACTTC
TRBV7-8	TRBJ2-7	once	TRBD2	CASSLAPPGGAPFKQYF	TGTGCCAGCAGCTTAGCACCTCCGGGGGGGGCACCATTCAAGCAGTACTTC
TRBV2	TRBJ1-1	-	-	CASSGGRNTEAFF	TGTGCCAGCAGTGGGGGGAGGAACACTGAAGCTTTCTTT
TRBV18	TRBJ2-5	-	-	CASSPPSTETQYF	TGTGCCAGCTCACCACCGTCTACAGAGACCCAGTACTTC
TRBV14	TRBJ2-1	-	-	CASSQGRGGFSLFF	TGTGCCAGCAGCCAAGGCAGGGGGGGTTTCTCGTTGTTCTTC
TRBV7-3	TRBJ2-1	-	TRBD2	CASSLGLASGSEQFF	TGTGCCAGCAGCTTGGGACTAGCGTCCGGCAGTGAGCAGTTCTTC
TRBV5-6	TRBJ2-7	-	-	CASSSRQGSRDYEQYF	TGTGCCAGCAGCTCACGACAAGGGTCGAGGGACTACGAGCAGTACTTC
TRBV7-2	TRBJ1-1	-	TRBD1	CASNLRSGGAGTEAFF	TGTGCCAGCAACTTGAGGTCAGGGGGCGCGGGCACTGAAGCTTTCTTT
TRBV7-9	TRBJ2-2	-	TRBD1	CASSLPETGGVPGELFF	TGTGCCAGCAGCTTACCCGAGACAGGGGGCGTCCCCGGGGAGCTGTTTTTT
TRBV7-2	TRBJ2-1	-	-	CASSARWGAGEQFF	TGTGCCAGCAGCGCGCGCTGGGGGGCTGGGGAGCAGTTCTTC
TRBV5-6	TRBJ1-2	-	-	CASSPDRTNYGYTF	TGTGCCAGCAGCCCCGACAGAACTAACTATGGCTACACCTTC
TRBV7-3	TRBJ2-1	-	-	CASSPEVGYVEQFF	TGTGCCAGCAGCCCGGAGGTGGGGTATGTTGAGCAGTTCTTC
TRBV10-3	TRBJ2-2	once	-	CAIRKQGNTGELFF	TGTGCCATCAGAAAACAGGGGAACACCGGGGAGCTGTTTTTT
TRBV7-6	TRBJ1-4	-	-	CASSYRQDEKLFF	TGTGCCAGCAGCTACCGACAGGATGAAAAACTGTTTTTT
TRBV2	TRBJ2-7	few	TRBD2	CASIIDSGAYEQYF	TGTGCCAGCATAATCGACAGCGGGGCCTACGAGCAGTACTTC
TRBV5-1	TRBJ2-5	-	TRBD2	CASSATAGGLETQYF	TGCGCCAGCAGCGCTACAGCGGGGGGGCTTGAGACCCAGTACTTC
TRBV13	TRBJ2-3	-	TRBD2	CASSLIGGGPSTDTQYF	TGTGCCAGCAGCTTAATAGGCGGGGGGCCCAGCACAGATACGCAGTATTTT
TRBV7-9	TRBJ2-5	-	TRBD1	CASSGGQGTETQYF	TGTGCCAGCAGCGGGGGACAGGGTACGGAGACCCAGTACTTC
TRBV5-4	TRBJ2-2	once	-	CASSLGLGELFF	TGTGCCAGCAGCTTGGGGCTCGGGGAGCTGTTTTTT
TRBV6-6	TRBJ2-2	once	TRBD1	CASSLTGDTGELFF	TGTGCCAGCAGCCTGACAGGGGACACCGGGGAGCTGTTTTTT
TRBV4-1	TRBJ2-1	few	-	CASSQKEGWEQFF	TGCGCCAGCAGCCAAAAGGAGGGGTGGGAGCAGTTCTTC
TRBV4-1	TRBJ1-1	-	-	CASSQVSGAPTEAFF	TGCGCCAGCAGCCAAGTATCCGGGGCCCCCACTGAAGCTTTCTTT
TRBV18	TRBJ1-5	-	-	CASSPTSGNQPQHF	TGTGCCAGCTCACCTACCTCAGGGAATCAGCCCCAGCATTTT
TRBV5-1	TRBJ1-2	few	-	CASSLEGYGYTF	TGCGCCAGCAGCTTGGAAGGTTATGGCTACACCTTC
TRBV4-3	TRBJ2-3	few	-	CASSQDWGSGTDTQYF	TGCGCCAGCAGCCAAGATTGGGGGTCTGGCACAGATACGCAGTATTTT
TRBV10-3	TRBJ2-2	-	-	CAISESRLTNTGELFF	TGTGCCATCAGTGAGAGTCGGCTTACGAACACCGGGGAGCTGTTTTTT
TRBV7-6	TRBJ2-6	-	-	CASSSYLDTPNPSGANVLTF	TGTGCCAGCAGCTCGTACCTCGACACTCCGAATCCCTCTGGGGCCAACGTCCTGACTTTC
TRBV14	TRBJ1-5	-	-	CASSEQANQPQHF	TGTGCCAGCAGCGAACAGGCGAATCAGCCCCAGCATTTT
TRBV5-1	TRBJ2-2	-	-	CASSLDGPSTGELFF	TGCGCCAGCAGCTTGGACGGACCCTCCACCGGGGAGCTGTTTTTT
TRBV15	TRBJ2-1	-	TRBD1	CATSRAGQENNEQFF	TGTGCCACCAGCAGAGCGGGACAGGAGAACAATGAGCAGTTCTTC